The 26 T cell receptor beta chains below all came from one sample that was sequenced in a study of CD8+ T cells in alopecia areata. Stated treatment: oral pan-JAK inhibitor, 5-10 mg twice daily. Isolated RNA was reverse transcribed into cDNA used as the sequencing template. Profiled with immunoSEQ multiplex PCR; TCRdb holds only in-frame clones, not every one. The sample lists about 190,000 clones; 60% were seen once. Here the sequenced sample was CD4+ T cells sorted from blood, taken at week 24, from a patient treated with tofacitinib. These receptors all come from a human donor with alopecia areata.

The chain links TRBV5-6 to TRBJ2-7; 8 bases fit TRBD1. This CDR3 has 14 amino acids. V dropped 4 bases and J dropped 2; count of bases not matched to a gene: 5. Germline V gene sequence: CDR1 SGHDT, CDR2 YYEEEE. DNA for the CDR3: TGTGCCAGCAGCATCGGACAGGGTACCTACGAGCAGTACTTC. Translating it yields CASSIGQGTYEQYF.

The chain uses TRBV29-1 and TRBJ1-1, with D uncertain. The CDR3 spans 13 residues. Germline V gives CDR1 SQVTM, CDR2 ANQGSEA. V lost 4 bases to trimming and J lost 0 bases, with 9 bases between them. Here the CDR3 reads CSVAEKVNTEAFF. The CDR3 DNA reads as TGCAGCGTTGCCGAGAAAGTGAACACTGAAGCTTTCTTT.

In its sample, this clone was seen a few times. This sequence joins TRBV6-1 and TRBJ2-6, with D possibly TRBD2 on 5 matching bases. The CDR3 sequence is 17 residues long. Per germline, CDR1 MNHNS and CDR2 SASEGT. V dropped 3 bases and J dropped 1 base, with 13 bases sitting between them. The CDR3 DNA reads TGTGCCAGCAGTGATCCGGGGAGCCCTTCTGGGGCCAACGTCCTGACTTTC. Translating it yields CASSDPGSPSGANVLTF.

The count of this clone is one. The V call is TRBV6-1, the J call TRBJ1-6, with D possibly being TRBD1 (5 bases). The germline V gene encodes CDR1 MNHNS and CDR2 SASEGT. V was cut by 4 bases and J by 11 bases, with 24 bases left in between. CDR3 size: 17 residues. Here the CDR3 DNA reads TGTGCCAGCAGTGTCCGGGACGGATCCTTTTCGATGGCACCCCTCCACTTT. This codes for CASSVRDGSFSMAPLHF.

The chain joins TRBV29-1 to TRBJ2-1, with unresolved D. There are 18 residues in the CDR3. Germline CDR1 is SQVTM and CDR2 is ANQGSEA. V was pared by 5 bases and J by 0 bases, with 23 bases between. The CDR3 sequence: CSVNFLFKLVSSYNEQFF. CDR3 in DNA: TGCAGCGTTAATTTTCTCTTCAAACTGGTTAGCTCCTACAATGAGCAGTTCTTC.

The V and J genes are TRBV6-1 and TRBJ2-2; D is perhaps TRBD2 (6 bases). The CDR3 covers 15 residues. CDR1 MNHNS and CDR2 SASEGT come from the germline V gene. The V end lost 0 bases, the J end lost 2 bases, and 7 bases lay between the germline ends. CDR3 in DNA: TGTGCCAGCAGTGAAGCGGGACTTAACACCGGGGAGCTGTTTTTT. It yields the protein CASSEAGLNTGELFF.

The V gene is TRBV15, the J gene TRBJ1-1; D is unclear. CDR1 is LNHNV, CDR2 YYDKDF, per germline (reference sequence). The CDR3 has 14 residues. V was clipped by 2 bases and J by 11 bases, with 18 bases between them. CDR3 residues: CATSRMLGRIRAFF. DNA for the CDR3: TGTGCCACCAGCAGAATGCTGGGGAGGATTCGGGCTTTCTTT.

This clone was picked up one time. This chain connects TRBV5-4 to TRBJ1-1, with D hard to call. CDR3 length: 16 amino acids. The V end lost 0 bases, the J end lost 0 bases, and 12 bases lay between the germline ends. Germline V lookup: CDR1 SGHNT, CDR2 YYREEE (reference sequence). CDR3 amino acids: CASSLDGLSMNTEAFF. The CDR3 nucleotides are TGTGCCAGCAGCTTGGATGGGCTCAGTATGAACACTGAAGCTTTCTTT.

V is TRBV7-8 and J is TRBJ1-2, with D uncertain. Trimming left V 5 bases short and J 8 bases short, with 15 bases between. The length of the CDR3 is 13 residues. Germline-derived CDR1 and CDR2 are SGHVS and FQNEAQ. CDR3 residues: CASSQEPELGYTF. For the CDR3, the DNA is TGTGCCAGCAGCCAAGAACCGGAGCTGGGCTACACCTTC.

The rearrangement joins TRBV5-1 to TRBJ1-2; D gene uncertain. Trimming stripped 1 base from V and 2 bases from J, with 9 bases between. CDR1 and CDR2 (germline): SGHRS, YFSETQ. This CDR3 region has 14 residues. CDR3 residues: CASSLSDGNYGYTF. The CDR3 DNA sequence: TGCGCCAGCAGCTTGTCTGACGGAAACTATGGCTACACCTTC. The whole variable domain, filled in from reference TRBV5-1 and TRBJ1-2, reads KAGVTQTPRYLIKTRGQQVTLSCSPISGHRSVSWYQQTPGQGLQFLFEYFSETQRNKGNFPGRFSGRQFSNSRSEMNVSTLELGDSALYLCASSLSDGNYGYTFGSGTRLTVV.

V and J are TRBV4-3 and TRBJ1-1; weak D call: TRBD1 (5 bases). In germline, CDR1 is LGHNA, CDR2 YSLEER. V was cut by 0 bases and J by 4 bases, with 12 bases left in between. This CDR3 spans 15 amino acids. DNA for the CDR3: TGCGCCAGCAGCCAAGAGGGAAGGGGAAGCACTGAAGCTTTCTTT. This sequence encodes CASSQEGRGSTEAFF.

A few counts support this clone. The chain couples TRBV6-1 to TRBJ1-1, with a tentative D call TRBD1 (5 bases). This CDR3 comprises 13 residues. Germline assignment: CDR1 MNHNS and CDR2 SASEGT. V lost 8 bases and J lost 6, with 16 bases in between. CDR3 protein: CASWRFRGAEAFF. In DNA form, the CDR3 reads TGTGCCAGCTGGCGATTTAGGGGCGCTGAAGCTTTCTTT.

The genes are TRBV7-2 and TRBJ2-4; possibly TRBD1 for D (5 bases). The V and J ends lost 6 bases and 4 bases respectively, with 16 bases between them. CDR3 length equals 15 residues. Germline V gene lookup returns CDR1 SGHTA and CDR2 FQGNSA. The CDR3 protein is CASRSPGQGKNIQYF. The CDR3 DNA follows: TGTGCCAGCAGGTCTCCCGGGCAGGGAAAAAACATTCAGTACTTC.

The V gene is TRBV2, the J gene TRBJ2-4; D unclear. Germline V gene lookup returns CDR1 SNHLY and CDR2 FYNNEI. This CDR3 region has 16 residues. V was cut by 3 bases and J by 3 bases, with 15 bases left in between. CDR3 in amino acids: CASSDGRLSYKNIQYF. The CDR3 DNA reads TGTGCCAGCAGTGATGGGCGACTTTCCTACAAAAACATTCAGTACTTC.

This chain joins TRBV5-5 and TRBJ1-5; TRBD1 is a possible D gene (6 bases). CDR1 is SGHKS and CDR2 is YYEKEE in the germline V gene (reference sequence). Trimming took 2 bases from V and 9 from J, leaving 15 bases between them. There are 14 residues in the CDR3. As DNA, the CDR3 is TGTGCCAGCAGCTTAAGACAGGCTAAAGGGCCCCAGCATTTT. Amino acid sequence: CASSLRQAKGPQHF.

The CDR3 loop reads CSVEERDGYTF. CDR3 coding DNA: TGCAGCGTTGAAGAGAGGGACGGCTACACCTTC. The chain has TRBV29-1 and TRBJ1-2; D possibly corresponds to TRBD1 (5 bases). CDR3 length: 11 amino acids. Germline V gene data show CDR1 as SQVTM and CDR2 as ANQGSEA. Deletions cut 0 bases from V and 8 bases from J, with 7 bases between.

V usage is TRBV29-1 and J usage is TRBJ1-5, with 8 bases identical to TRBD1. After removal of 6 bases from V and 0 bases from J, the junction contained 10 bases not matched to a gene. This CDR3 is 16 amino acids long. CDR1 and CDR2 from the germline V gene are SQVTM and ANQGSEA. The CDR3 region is CSVVDRGDYSNQPQHF. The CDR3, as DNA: TGCAGCGTGGTAGACAGGGGTGATTATAGCAATCAGCCCCAGCATTTT.

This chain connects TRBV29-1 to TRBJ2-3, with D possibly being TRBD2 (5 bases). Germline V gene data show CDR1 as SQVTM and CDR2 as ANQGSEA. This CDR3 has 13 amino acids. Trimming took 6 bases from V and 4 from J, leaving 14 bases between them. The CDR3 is CSVASGRSDTQYF. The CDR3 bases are TGCAGCGTGGCTTCGGGGAGATCAGATACGCAGTATTTT.

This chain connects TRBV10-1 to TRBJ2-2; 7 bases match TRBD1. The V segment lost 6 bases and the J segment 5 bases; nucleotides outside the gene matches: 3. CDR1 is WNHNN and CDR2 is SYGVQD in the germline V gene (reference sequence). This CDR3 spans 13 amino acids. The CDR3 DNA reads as TGCGCCAGCAGACAGGGGTCGACCGGGGAGCTGTTTTTT. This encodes CASRQGSTGELFF.

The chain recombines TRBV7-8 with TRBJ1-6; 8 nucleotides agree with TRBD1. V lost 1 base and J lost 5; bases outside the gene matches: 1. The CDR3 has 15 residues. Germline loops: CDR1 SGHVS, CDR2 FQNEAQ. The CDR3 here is CASSLEGQDNSPLHF. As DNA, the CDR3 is TGTGCCAGCAGCTTAGAGGGACAGGATAATTCACCCCTCCACTTT.

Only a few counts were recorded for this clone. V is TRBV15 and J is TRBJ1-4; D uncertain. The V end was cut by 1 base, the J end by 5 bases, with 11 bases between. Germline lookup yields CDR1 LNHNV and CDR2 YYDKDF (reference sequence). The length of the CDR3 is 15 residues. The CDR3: CATSRVGSGNEKLFF. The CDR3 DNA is TGTGCCACCAGCAGAGTGGGTAGCGGCAATGAAAAACTGTTTTTT.

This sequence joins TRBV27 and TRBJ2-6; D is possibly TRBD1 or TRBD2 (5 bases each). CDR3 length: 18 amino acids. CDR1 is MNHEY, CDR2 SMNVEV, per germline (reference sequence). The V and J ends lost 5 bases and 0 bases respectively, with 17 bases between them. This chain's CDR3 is CASSLIRDRHSGANVLTF. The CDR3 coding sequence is TGTGCCAGCAGTCTGATCAGGGACCGACACTCTGGGGCCAACGTCCTGACTTTC.

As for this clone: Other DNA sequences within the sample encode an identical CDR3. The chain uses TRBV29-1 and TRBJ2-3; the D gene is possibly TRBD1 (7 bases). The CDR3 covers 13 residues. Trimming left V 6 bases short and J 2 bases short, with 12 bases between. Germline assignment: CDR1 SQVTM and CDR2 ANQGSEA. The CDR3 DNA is TGCAGCGTGGGGGGACAGACCACAGATACGCAGTATTTT. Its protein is CSVGGQTTDTQYF.

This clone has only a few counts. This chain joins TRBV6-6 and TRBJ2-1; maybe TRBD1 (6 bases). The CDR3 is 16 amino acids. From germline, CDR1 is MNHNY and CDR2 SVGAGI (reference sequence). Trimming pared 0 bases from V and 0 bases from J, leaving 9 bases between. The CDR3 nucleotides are TGTGCCAGCAGTTACTCTGCGGACAGCTCCTACAATGAGCAGTTCTTC. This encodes CASSYSADSSYNEQFF.

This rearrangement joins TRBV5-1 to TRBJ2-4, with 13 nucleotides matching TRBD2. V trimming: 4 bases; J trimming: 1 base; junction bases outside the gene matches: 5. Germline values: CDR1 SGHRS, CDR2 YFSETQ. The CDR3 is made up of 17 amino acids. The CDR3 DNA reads TGCGCCAGCAGCCCCAGGACTAGCGGGGGTGCCAAAAACATTCAGTACTTC. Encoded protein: CASSPRTSGGAKNIQYF.

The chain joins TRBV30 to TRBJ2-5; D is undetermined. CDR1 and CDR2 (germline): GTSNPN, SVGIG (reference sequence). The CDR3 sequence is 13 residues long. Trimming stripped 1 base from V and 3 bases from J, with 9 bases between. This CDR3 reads CAWSGARKETQYF. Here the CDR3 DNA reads TGTGCCTGGAGTGGGGCGAGGAAAGAGACCCAGTACTTC.